The T cell receptor (beta chain) under discussion was sequenced for a study of blood T cell repertoires in COVID-19. Turning to the study itself: From the United States, Italy and Spain came samples of acute and convalescent COVID-19. PBMCs, B-cell-depleted T cells, or T cells were the source of the cDNA or gDNA that made up the material.

This CDR3 region has 14 residues. The junction had 11 bases not matched to a gene; V was cut back by 9 bases and J by 5 bases. CDR1 is WNHNN, CDR2 SYGVQD, per germline (reference sequence). The protocol was immunoSEQ multiplex PCR, while the TCRdb copy is restricted to in-frame clones and leaves out a portion. The table includes 200,000 to 300,000 clones, about 89% detected once. What was sequenced was peripheral blood. The clonotype was recovered from an older woman who had recovered from COVID-19. The J gene is TRBJ2-7, the V gene TRBV10-1; 9 bases are shared with TRBD1. CDR3 DNA sequence: TGCGCCAGGACGGACAGGGGACCACCTCACGAGCAGTACTTC. Its protein is CARTDRGPPHEQYF.